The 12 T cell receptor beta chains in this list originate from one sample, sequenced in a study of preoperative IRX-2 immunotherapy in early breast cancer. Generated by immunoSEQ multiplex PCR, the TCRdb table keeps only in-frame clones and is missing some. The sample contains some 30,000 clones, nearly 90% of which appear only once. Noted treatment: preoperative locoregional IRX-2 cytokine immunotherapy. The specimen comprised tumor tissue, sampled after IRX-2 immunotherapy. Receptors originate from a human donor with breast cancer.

The CDR3 here is CASSLTGALAGGLRGNEQFF. The CDR3 region has the DNA TGTGCCAGCAGCCTGACAGGGGCGCTAGCGGGAGGGCTTCGGGGCAATGAGCAGTTCTTC. The chain carries TRBV6-8 and TRBJ2-1; 12 bases line up with TRBD2. Trimming at V came to 6 bases and at J to 6 bases, leaving 21 bases not matched to a gene. The CDR3 spans 20 residues. The germline V gene has CDR1 MNHGY and CDR2 SAAAGT.

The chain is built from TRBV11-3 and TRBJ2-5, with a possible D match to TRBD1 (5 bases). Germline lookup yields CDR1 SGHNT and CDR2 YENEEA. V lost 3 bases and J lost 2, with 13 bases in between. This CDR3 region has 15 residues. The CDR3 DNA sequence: TGTGCCAGCAGCTTCGTACAGGTGGGACAAGAGACCCAGTACTTC. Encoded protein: CASSFVQVGQETQYF.

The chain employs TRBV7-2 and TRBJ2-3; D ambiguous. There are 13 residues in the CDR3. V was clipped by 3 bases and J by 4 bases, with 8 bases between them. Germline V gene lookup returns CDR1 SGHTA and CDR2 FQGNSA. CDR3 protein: CASSFNGADTQYF. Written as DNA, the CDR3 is TGTGCCAGCAGCTTTAATGGGGCAGATACGCAGTATTTT.

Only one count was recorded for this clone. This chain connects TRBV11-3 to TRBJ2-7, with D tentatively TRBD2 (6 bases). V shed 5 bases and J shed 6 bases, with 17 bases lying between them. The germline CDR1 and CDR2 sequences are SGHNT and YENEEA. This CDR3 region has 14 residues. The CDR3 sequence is CASSTRTSFLEQYF. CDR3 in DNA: TGTGCCAGCAGCACCCGAACTAGCTTCCTCGAGCAGTACTTC.

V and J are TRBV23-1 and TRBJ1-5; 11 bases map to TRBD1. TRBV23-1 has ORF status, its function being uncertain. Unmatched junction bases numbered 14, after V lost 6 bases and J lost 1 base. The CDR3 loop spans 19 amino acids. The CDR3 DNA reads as TGCGCCAGCAGCCAAGATATCCTCGGGACAGGGGGAAGCAATCAGCCCCAGCATTTT. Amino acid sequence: CASSQDILGTGGSNQPQHF.

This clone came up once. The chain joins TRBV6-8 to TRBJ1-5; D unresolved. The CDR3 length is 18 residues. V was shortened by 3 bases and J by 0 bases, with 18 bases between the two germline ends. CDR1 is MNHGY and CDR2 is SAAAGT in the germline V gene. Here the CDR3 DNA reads TGTGCCAGCAGTTATCAGGCAGGTCGTAGACTTAGCAATCAGCCCCAGCATTTT. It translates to CASSYQAGRRLSNQPQHF.

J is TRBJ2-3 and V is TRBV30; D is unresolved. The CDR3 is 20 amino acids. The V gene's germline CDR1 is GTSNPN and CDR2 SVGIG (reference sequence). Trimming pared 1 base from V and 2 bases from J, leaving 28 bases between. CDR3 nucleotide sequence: TGTGCCTGGAGTGGCCCATCTGTAGGGTCTCCAGTATTTTCCACAGATACGCAGTATTTT. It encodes CAWSGPSVGSPVFSTDTQYF.

The CDR3 here is CASSSIRGYGYTF. CDR3 DNA sequence: TGTGCCAGTAGTTCTATCCGTGGCTATGGCTACACCTTC. The chain carries TRBV19 and TRBJ1-2; D is uncertain. This CDR3 is 13 amino acids long. Trimming cost V 5 bases and J 4 bases, with 11 bases left between them. Germline V gives CDR1 LNHDA, CDR2 SQIVND (reference sequence).

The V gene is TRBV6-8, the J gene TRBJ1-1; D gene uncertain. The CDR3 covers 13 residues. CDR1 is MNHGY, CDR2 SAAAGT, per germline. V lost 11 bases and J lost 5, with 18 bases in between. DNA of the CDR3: TGTGCCTCTGGGCCGGCCACGGGGACTGAAGCTTTCTTT. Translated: CASGPATGTEAFF.

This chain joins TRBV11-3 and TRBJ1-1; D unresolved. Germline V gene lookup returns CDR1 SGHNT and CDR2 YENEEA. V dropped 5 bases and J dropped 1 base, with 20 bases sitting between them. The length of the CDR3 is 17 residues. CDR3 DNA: TGTGCCAGCAGCGGCTCTGGTGGCCCAAGGCGGAACACTGAAGCTTTCTTT. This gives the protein CASSGSGGPRRNTEAFF.

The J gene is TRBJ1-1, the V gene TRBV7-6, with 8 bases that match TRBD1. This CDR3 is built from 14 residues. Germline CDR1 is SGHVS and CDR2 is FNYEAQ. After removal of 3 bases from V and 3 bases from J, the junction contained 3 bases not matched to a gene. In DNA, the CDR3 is TGTGCCAGCAGCTTGGGACAGGTAGACACTGAAGCTTTCTTT. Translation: CASSLGQVDTEAFF.

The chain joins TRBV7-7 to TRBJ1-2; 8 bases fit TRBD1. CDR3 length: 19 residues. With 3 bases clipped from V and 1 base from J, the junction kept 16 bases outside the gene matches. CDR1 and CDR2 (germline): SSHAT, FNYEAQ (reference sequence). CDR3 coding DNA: TGTGCCAGCAGCTTGCGGAGGGCCGGGACAGGCAATATTAACTATGGCTACACCTTC. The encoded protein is CASSLRRAGTGNINYGYTF.